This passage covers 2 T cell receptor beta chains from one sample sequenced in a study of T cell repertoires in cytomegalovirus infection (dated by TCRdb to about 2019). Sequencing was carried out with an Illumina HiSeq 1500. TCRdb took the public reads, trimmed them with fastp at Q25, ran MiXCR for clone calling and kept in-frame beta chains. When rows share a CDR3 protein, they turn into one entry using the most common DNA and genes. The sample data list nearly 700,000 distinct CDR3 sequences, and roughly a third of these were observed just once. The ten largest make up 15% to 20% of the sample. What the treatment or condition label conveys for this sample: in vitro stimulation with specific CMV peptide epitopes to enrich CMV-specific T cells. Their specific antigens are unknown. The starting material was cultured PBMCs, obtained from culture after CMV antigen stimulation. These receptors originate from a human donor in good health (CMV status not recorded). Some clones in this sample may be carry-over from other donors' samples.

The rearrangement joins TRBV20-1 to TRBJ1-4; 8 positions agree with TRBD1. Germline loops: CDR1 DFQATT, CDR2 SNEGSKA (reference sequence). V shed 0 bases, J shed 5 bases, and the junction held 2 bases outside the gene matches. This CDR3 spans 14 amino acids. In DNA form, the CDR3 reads TGCAGTGCTAGAGATTGGACAGGGAATGAAAAACTGTTTTTT. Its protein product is CSARDWTGNEKLFF.

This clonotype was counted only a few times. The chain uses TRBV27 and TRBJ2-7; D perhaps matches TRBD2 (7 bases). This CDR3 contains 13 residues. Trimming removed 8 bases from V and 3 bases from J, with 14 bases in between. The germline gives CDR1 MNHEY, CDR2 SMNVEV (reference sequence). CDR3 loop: CASELGGHYEQYF. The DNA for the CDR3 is TGTGCCAGCGAACTGGGGGGGCACTACGAGCAGTACTTC.